This paragraph covers one T cell receptor beta chain sequence. Its matching antigen is unknown. The data were taken from a study of CD8+ T cells in alopecia areata. Study in general: A 6-month period off drug followed tofacitinib, which lasted 6 to 18 months.

V was pared by 5 bases and J by 9 bases, with 9 bases of the junction left unmatched. This CDR3 comprises 14 residues. The germline gives CDR1 SQVTM, CDR2 ANQGSEA. General study results and limits: Patients displayed less clarity in TCR sharing than mice, a finding possibly related to HLA. For lesional scalp, especially alopecia totalis/universalis, clonality was higher than in normal scalp. Sequenced scalp T cells also include alphabeta T cells resident in normal skin.

Extracted RNA was reverse transcribed into cDNA, the sequencing template. Clones were read by immunoSEQ multiplex PCR, and TCRdb kept only the in-frame ones, dropping some. The sample shows 150,000 to 200,000 clones, 67% of them seen only once. This TCR was sampled from a human donor with alopecia areata. The sample consisted of CD8+ T cells sorted from blood, taken at week 0. The chain uses TRBV29-1 and TRBJ2-1; TRBD1 agrees at 11 bases. The CDR3: CSVTPGQGGSEQFF. The CDR3 DNA reads TGCAGCGTTACTCCGGGACAGGGGGGGAGTGAGCAGTTCTTC.